The T cell receptor (beta chain) described here comes from a study of blood T cell repertoires in COVID-19. Across the whole study: The United States, Italy and Spain supplied acute and convalescent COVID-19 samples. PBMCs, B-cell-depleted T cells, or T cells were the source of the cDNA or gDNA that made up the material.

Germline-derived CDR1 and CDR2 are LNHDA and SQIVND (reference sequence). CDR3 length: 15 amino acids. Trimming at V came to 2 bases and at J to 4 bases, leaving 3 bases not matched to a gene. As processed by the authors: The authors estimated nucleated cell counts from reference gene primer amplification. Profiling relied on immunoSEQ multiplex PCR, and the TCRdb table lists in-frame clones only, not all of them. V and J calls and clone size come straight from that table; D and trimming were deduced from the DNA. This table has roughly 330,000 clones, 80% to 90% appearing once. This chain links TRBV19 with TRBJ2-1; 9 positions agree with TRBD2. Specimen: peripheral blood. This receptor was obtained from a young man who had recovered from COVID-19. CDR3 loop: CASSIILAGYNEQFF. The DNA for the CDR3 is TGTGCCAGTAGTATAATACTAGCGGGTTACAATGAGCAGTTCTTC.